This T cell receptor beta chain came from a study of beta chain features in type 1 diabetes. The whole isolated RNA underwent reverse transcription, so sequencing captured expressed TCRB transcripts. Produced via immunoSEQ multiplex PCR; TCRdb's table is partial and in-frame only. The data contain 350,000 to 400,000 clones, about 16% of them singletons. The CDR3 consists of 15 residues. The germline gives CDR1 SGHTA, CDR2 FQGNSA. V shed 5 bases and J 2 bases; nucleotides not matched to a gene: 6. Findings and caveats of the study: Shorter TCRB CDR3s, moderately but significantly so, were found in Type 1 diabetes patients in all four CD4+ subsets. Type 1 diabetes patients had fewer VDJ junction insertions and more deletions.

Concerning this clone: Antigen unknown.

The source is a woman younger than 35 in good health. Specimen: naive CD4+ T cells from blood. J is TRBJ2-1 and V is TRBV7-2; 7 nucleotides agree with TRBD1. CDR3 DNA sequence: TGTGCCAGCAGCCAAATAACAGGGGCCTACAATGAGCAGTTCTTC. Residues: CASSQITGAYNEQFF.